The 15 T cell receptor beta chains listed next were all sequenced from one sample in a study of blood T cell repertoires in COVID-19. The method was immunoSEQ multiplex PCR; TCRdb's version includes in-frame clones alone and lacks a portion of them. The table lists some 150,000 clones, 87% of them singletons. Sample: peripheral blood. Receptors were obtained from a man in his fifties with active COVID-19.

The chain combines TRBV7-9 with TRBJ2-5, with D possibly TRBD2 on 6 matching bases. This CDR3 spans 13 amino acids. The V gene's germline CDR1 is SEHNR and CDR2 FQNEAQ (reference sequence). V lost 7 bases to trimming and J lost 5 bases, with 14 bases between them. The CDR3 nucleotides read TGTGCCAGCACTCGCCCGGGGGTCGAGACCCAGTACTTC. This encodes CASTRPGVETQYF.

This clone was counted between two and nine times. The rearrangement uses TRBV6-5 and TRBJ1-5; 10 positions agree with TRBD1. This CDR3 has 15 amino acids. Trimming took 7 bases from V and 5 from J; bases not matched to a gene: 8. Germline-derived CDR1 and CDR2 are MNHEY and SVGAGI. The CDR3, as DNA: TGTGCCAGCATTGTCGGGACAGGGGTTGATCAGCCCCAGCATTTT. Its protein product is CASIVGTGVDQPQHF.

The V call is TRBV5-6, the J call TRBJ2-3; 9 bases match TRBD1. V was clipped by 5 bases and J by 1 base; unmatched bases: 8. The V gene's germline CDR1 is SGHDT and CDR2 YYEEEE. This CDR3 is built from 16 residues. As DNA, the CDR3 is TGTGCCAGCAGGAAACAGGGGGCCGGGGGCACAGATACGCAGTATTTT. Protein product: CASRKQGAGGTDTQYF.

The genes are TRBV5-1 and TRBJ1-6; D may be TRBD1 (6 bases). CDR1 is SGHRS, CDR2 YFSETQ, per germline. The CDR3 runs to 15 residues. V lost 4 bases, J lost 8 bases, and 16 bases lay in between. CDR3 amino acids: CASSIQGGVDSPLHF. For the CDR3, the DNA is TGCGCCAGCAGCATACAGGGTGGCGTTGATTCACCCCTCCACTTT.

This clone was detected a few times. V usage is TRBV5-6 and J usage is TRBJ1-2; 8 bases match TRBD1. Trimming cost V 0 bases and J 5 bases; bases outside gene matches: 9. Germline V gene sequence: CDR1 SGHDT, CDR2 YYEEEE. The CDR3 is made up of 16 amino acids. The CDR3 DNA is TGTGCCAGCAGCTTGGTGGAGACAGGGGTGAAGTATGGCTACACCTTC. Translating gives CASSLVETGVKYGYTF.

For the CDR3, the DNA is TGTGCCAGCAGCCCCAGGGGATGGGGCCTCGAGCAGTACTTC. Translated: CASSPRGWGLEQYF. V gene TRBV7-2 combines with J gene TRBJ2-7, with D possibly TRBD1 on 6 matching bases. This CDR3 comprises 14 residues. The V gene lost 5 bases and the J gene lost 6 bases, with 17 bases spanning the gap. Germline V lookup: CDR1 SGHTA, CDR2 FQGNSA.

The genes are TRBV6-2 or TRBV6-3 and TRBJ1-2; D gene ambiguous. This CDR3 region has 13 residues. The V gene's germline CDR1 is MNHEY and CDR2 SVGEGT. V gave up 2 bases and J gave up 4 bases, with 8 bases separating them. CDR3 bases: TGTGCCAGCAGTTACGGCAGAGGCTATGGCTACACCTTC. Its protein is CASSYGRGYGYTF.

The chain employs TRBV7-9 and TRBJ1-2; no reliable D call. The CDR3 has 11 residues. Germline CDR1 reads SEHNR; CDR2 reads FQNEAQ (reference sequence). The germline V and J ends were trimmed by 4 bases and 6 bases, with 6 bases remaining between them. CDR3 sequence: CASSSRDGYTF. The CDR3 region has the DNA TGTGCCAGCAGCTCGAGGGATGGCTACACCTTC.

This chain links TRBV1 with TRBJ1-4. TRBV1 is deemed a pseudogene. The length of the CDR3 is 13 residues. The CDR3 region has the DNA TGCACCAGCAGCATCTCAACTAATGAAAAACTGTTTTTT. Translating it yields CTSSISTNEKLFF.

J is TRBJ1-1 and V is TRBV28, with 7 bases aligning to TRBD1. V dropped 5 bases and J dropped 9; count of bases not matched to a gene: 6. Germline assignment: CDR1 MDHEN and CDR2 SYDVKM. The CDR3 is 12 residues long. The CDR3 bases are TGTGCCAGCAGTACTACAGGGGCAAAAGCTTTCTTT. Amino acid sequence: CASSTTGAKAFF. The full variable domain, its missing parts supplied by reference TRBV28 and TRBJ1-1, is DVKVTQSSRYLVKRTGEKVFLECVQDMDHENMFWYRQDPGLGLRLIYFSYDVKMKEKGDIPEGYSVSREKKERFSLILESASTNQTSMYLCASSTTGAKAFFGQGTRLTVV.

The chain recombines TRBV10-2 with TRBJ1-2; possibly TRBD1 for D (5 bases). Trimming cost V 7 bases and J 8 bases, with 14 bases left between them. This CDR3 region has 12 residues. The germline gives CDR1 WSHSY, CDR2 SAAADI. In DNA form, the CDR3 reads TGCGCCAGCACACTCGGAGGGGCCGGCTACACCTTC. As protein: CASTLGGAGYTF.

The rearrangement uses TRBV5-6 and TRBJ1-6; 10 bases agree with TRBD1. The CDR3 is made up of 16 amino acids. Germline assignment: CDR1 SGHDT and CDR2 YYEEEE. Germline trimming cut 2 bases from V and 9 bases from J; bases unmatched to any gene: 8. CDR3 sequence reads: CASSFPWTGGFSPLHF. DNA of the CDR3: TGTGCCAGCAGCTTCCCCTGGACAGGGGGTTTTTCACCCCTCCACTTT.

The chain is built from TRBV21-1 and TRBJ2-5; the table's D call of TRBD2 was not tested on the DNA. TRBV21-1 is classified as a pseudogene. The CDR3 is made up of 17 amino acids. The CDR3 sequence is CASSTPGTSGGQETQYF. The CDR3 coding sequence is TGTGCCAGCAGCACCCCCGGGACTAGCGGGGGACAAGAGACCCAGTACTTC.

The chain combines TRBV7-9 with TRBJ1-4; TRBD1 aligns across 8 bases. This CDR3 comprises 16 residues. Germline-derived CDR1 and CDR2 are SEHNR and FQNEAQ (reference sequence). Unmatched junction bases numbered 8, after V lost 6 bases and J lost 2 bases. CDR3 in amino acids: CASRIGQGITNEKLFF. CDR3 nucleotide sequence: TGTGCCAGCAGGATCGGACAGGGTATTACTAATGAAAAACTGTTTTTT.

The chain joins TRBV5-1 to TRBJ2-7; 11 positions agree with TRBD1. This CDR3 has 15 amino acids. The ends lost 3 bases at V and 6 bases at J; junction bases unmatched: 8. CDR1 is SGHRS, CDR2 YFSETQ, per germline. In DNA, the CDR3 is TGCGCCAGCAGCTACCCGGGACAGGGGGTTACCGAGCAGTACTTC. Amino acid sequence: CASSYPGQGVTEQYF.